This TCR beta chain was identified during a study of T cell responses to AZD1222 COVID-19 vaccine. Broader study findings: No day 14 peak samples; only post-peak repertoires were characterized. In the spike-specific TCR repertoire, nearly half reportedly target unmutated variant regions. The CD4 TCRs associated with vaccination extended across spike and predominated at 160-218 and 743-854.

Some clones are missing from TCRdb's copy, which holds only in-frame ones; the method was immunoSEQ multiplex PCR. The sample holds 250,000 to 300,000 clones, around 92% seen once. The CDR3 has 14 residues. Germline V gene data show CDR1 as SGHAT and CDR2 as FQNNGV. Trimming stripped 1 base from V and 8 bases from J, with 11 bases between. Pooled together were second doses at about 4 or about 12 weeks. This clone was detected only a few times. The antigen remains unidentified. The receptor's source is an adult who received the AZD1222 COVID-19 vaccine. This chain uses TRBV11-2 with TRBJ1-4; maybe TRBD1 (5 bases). Source: peripheral blood, taken 28 days after the second AZD1222 dose. The CDR3 spells CASSLAGNSEKLFF. The CDR3, as DNA: TGTGCCAGCAGCTTAGCAGGGAATAGCGAAAAACTGTTTTTT.